The T cell receptor beta chain described here comes from a study of OX40 agonist ivuxolimab in advanced cancers. Notes on the research overall: Ivuxolimab was an agonistic, fully human IgG2 monoclonal antibody directed against OX40 (CD134), a costimulatory receptor. Intravenous ivuxolimab was administered to patients every 2 weeks at six dose levels: 0.01, 0.1, 0.3, 1.5, 3 and 10 mg/kg. Of the approximately 50 dose-escalation patients, hepatocellular carcinoma was present in roughly 19, melanoma in approximately 15, renal cell carcinoma in 9 and head and neck cancer in 9. The dose-escalation cohort was around 84% male with a mean age of 60 years, ranging from roughly 20 to 80. Patients were allowed to have had prior anti-PD-1, anti-PD-L1 or anti-CTLA-4 therapy, and around 40% of the dose-escalation patients had previously received checkpoint inhibitors. Partial responses were achieved by three dose-escalation patients, of whom one had hepatocellular carcinoma and two had cutaneous melanoma. The point of sequencing TCRbeta in the periphery was to test whether ivuxolimab changed TCR sequence diversity and drove clonal T-cell expansion. The paper describes the monotherapy dose-escalation part (N of about 47 patients) of the phase I trial of ivuxolimab. The paper as a whole reports these results and caveats: Clonal expansion of both CD4+ and CD8+ blood T cells was observed from baseline to week 6 at doses 0.1 to 3.0 mg/kg. Low levels of normalized T-cell clonal expansion were also seen in some nonresponding patients. In the 0.1-3.0 mg/kg groups, partial responders had among the lowest normalized peripheral clonal expansion, particularly in CD8+ T cells. Which antigens the clonally expanded peripheral T cells were specific for was not determined. After ivuxolimab, CD8+ T cells had more expanded clones than CD4+ T cells on average.

Worth noting for this clone: Its antigen specificity is not known. Per-base quality was not reported, and no clone a single base away is much larger than it.

Patients with a history of autoimmune disease or receiving systemic immunosuppression were excluded from the trial. Peripheral blood for TCR sequencing was drawn from every dose cohort at baseline, at cycle 4 day 1 and at cycle 7 day 1. The samples were drawn from a first-in-human, open-label, multicenter phase I dose-escalation trial of ivuxolimab. The trial enrolled adults with locally advanced or metastatic head and neck squamous cell, hepatocellular, melanoma or renal cell carcinoma. Before TCR sequencing, CD4+ T cells and CD8+ T cells from peripheral blood were sorted into separate populations. The germline V gene specifies SGHRS as CDR1 and YFSETQ as CDR2. Measured from the cysteine to the phenylalanine, the CDR3 is 16 residues long. Just the 48-base CDR3 DNA is kept, in frame starting at base 1. The trim is 2 bases for V and 7 bases for J, with a gap of 21 bases between the germline ends. Genomic DNA was isolated from the sorted cells so that the TCRbeta CDR3 region could be sequenced. TCRbeta CDR3 regions were sequenced using the immunoSEQ Assay. This is the immuneACCESS table as TCRdb keeps it, with only in-frame sequences that have V and J called. A part of the clones is gone; compared with another copy, unresolved V genes explain less than half, and the rest is unexplained. This sample holds tens of thousands of clones; about 86% were observed only once. The top ten constitute about 1% of the sample.

The sequence derives from an adult with an advanced solid tumor such as melanoma, head and neck, liver or kidney cancer. The sequence joins TRBV5-1 to TRBJ1-1, with TRBD1 perhaps the D gene, on 5 matching bases. The sample was CD4+ or CD8+ T cells sorted from blood, taken in a trial of the OX40 agonist ivuxolimab. The nucleotides read TGCGCCAGCAGCTTATATATAAGAGGGGTCGGCCATGAAGCTTTCTTT. It encodes CASSLYIRGVGHEAFF.